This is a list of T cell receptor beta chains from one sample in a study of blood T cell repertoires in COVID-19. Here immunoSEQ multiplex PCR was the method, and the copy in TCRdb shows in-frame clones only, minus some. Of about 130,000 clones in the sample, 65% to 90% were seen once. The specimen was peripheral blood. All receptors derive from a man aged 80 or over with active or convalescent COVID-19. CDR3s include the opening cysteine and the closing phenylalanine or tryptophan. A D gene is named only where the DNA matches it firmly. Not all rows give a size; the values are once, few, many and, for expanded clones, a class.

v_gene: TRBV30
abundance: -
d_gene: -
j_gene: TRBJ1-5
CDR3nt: TGTGCCTGGAGTGGACAGCCTAATCAGCCCCAGCATTTT
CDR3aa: CAWSGQPNQPQHF

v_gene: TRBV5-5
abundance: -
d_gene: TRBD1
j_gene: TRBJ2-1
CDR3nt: TGTGCCAGCAGCCACCCGACAGGGGTTGGTGAGCAGTTCTTC
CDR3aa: CASSHPTGVGEQFF

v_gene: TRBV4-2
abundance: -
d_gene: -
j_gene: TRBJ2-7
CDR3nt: TGTGCCAGCAGCCAGGGGGCTAGATACGAGCAGTACTTC
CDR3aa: CASSQGARYEQYF

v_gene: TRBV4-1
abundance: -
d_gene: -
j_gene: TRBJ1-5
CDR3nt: TGCGCCAGCAGCCGACCGGACAGTAATCAGCCCCAGCATTTT
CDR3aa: CASSRPDSNQPQHF

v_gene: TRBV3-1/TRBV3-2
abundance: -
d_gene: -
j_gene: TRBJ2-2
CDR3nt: TGTGCCAGCAGCCAAGAAAGAGGGGGGCTGTTTTTT
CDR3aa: CASSQERGGLFF

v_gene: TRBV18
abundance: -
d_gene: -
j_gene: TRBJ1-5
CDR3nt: TGTGCCAGCTCACCAAACAGGGCACAGCCCCAGCATTTT
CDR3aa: CASSPNRAQPQHF

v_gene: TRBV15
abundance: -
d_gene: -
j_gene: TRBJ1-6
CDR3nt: TGTGCCACCAGGAGCGAAGGTTCACCCCTCCACTTT
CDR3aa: CATRSEGSPLHF

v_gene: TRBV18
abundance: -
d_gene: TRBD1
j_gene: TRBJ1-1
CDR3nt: TGTGCCAGCTCACCTACGCAGGGGGTAACTGAAGCTTTCTTT
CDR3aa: CASSPTQGVTEAFF

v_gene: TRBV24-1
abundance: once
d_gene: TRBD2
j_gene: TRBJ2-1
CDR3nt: TGTGCCACCAGTGGGGGACTAGCGGGTGCTTCCTACAATGAGCAGTTCTTC
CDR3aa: CATSGGLAGASYNEQFF

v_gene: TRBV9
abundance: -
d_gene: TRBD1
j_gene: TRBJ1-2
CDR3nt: TGTGCCAGCAGCGTAGAACCCCGGACAGGGGACGGCTACACCTTC
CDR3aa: CASSVEPRTGDGYTF

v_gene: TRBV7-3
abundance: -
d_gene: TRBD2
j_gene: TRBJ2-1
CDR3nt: TGTGCCAGCAGCCGGCTAGCGGCGGCGGGCCAGCAGTTCTTC
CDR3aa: CASSRLAAAGQQFF

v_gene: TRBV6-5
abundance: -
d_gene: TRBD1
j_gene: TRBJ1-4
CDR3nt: TGTGCCAGCAGGACGACAGGGAGTAATGAAAAACTGTTTTTT
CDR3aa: CASRTTGSNEKLFF

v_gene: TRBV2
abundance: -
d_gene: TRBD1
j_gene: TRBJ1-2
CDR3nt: TGTGCCAGCACCGAGACAGGGGTTGGCTACACCTTC
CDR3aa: CASTETGVGYTF

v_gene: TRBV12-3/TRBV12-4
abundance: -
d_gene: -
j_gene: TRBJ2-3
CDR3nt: TGTGCCAGCAGCCCGCCGGGGGGCACGCAGTATTTT
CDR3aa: CASSPPGGTQYF

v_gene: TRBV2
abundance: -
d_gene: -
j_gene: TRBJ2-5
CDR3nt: TGTGCCAGCAGTGAAATCCCGGAGACCCAGTACTTC
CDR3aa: CASSEIPETQYF

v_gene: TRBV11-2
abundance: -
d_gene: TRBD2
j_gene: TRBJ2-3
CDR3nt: TGTGCCAGCAGCCCAGGGGGCGGGGGACTAGCGGGTGATACGCAGTATTTT
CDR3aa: CASSPGGGGLAGDTQYF

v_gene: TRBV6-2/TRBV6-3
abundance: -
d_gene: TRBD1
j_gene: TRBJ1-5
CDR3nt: TGTGCCAGCAGTTACCTGGACAGGGGTGGGGGCAATCAGCCCCAGCATTTT
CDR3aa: CASSYLDRGGGNQPQHF

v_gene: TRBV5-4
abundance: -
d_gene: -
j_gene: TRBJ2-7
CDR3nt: TGTGCCAGCAGCTTGGGGGGGACATGGGACGAGCAGTACTTC
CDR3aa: CASSLGGTWDEQYF

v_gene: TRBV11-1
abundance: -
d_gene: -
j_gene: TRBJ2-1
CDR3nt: TGTGCCAGCTCGGCTAGACTTTATGAGCAGTTCTTC
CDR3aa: CASSARLYEQFF

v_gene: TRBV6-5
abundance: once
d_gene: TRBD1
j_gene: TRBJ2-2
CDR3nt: TGTGCCAGCTACCGGGACAGGGGGCCCACCGGGGAGCTGTTTTTT
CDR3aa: CASYRDRGPTGELFF

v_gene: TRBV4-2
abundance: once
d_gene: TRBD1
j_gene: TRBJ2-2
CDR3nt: TGTGCCAGCAGCCTGGGGACAGCCTACACCGGGGAGCTGTTTTTT
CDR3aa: CASSLGTAYTGELFF

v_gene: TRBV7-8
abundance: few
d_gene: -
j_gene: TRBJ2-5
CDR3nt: TGTGCCAGCAGCTGGGGGCGGCCCGGGACCCCAAGGGAGACCCAGTACTTC
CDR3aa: CASSWGRPGTPRETQYF